This TCR beta chain was retrieved from a study of T cells in localized non-small cell lung cancer. General observations from the study: Researchers found a median roughly 56 of the top 100 tumor clones in adjacent lung. Compared with tumor, uninvolved adjacent lung displayed greater T cell clonality, ranking highest overall. Higher blood T cell density tracked longer overall survival. Investigators sequenced only a single tumor region, leaving heterogeneity possible.

The V and J ends lost 3 bases and 3 bases respectively, with 12 bases between them. This CDR3 has 14 amino acids. Germline assignment: CDR1 LNHDA and CDR2 SQIVND (reference sequence). About this clone itself: Its antigen is not identified.

Sequencing used immunoSEQ multiplex PCR; TCRdb keeps in-frame clones, though not all of them. This table holds under 95,000 clones, more than 70% found once. The source was peripheral blood, collected before any cancer treatment. The origin of this receptor is a female donor over 55 with stage I lung adenocarcinoma. The rearrangement uses TRBV19 and TRBJ2-7; TRBD1 might be the D (5 bases). CDR3 in DNA: TGTGCCAGTAGTATCGCAGGGCACGGCTACGAGCAGTACTTC. It is translated as CASSIAGHGYEQYF.